This T cell receptor (beta chain) was recovered during a study of shared clonotypes between healthy human individuals. Measured with immunoSEQ multiplex PCR; TCRdb has only the in-frame clones, and not every one. The sample lists some 470,000 clones, roughly four fifths occurring once. Donation came from healthy HIV-negative adults that had no recent acute infections or vaccinations. Nashville, Tennessee was home to all donors, who were Caucasian adults. With unsorted samples, genomic DNA was obtained from tens of millions of PBMCs. Per germline, CDR1 MDHEN and CDR2 SYDVKM. V lost 4 bases and J 4 bases, leaving 23 bases between the germline ends. CDR3 length: 18 amino acids.

The V and J genes are TRBV28 and TRBJ1-5; D might be TRBD1 (6 bases). The source is a woman between 40 and 55 years old in good health. Some clones in this sample may be carry-over from other donors' samples. Material for sequencing was PBMCs. The DNA of the CDR3 is TGTGCCAGCAGTTCAGGCAGGGGTTATAGTGGGTCGAATCAGCCCCAGCATTTT. It is translated as CASSSGRGYSGSNQPQHF.